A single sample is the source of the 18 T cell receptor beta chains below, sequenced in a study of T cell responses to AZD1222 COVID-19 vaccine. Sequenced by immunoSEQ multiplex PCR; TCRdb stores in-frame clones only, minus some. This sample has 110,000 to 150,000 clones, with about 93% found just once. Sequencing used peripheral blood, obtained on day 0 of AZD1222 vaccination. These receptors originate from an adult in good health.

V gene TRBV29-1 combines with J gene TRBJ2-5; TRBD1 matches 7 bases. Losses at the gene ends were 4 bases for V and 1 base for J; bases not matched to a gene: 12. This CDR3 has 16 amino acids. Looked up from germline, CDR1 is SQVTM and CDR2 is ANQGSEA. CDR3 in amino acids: CSVVGRQGYSQETQYF. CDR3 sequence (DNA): TGCAGCGTTGTAGGTCGACAGGGTTATTCCCAAGAGACCCAGTACTTC.

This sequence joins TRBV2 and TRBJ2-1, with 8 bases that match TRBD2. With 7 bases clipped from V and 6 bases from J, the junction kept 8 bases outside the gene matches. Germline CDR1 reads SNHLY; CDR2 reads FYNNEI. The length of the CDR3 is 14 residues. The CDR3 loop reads CASTGLGAPNEQFF. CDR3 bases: TGTGCCAGCACGGGACTAGGGGCCCCCAATGAGCAGTTCTTC.

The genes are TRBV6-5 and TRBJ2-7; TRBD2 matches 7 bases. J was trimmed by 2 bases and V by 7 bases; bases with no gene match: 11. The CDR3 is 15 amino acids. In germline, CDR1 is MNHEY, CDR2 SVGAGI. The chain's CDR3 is CASTSSGTGAYEQYF. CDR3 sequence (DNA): TGTGCCAGCACCTCTAGCGGTACAGGAGCCTACGAGCAGTACTTC.

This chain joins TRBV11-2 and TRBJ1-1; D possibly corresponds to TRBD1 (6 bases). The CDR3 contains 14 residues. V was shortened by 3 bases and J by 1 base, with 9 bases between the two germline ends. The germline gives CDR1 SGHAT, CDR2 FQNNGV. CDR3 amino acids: CASSFYRENTEAFF. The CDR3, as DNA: TGTGCCAGCAGCTTCTACAGGGAGAACACTGAAGCTTTCTTT.

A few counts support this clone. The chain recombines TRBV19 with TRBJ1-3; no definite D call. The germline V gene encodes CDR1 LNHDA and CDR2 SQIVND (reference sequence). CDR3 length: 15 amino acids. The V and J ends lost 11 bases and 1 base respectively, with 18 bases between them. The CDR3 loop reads CALREVSRSGNTIYF. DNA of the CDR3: TGTGCCCTACGGGAGGTTTCCCGATCTGGAAACACCATATATTTT. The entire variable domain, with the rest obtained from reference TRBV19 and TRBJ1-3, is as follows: DGGITQSPKYLFRKEGQNVTLSCEQNLNHDAMYWYRQDPGQGLRLIYYSQIVNDFQKGDIAEGYSVSREKKESFPLTVTSAQKNPTAFYLCALREVSRSGNTIYFGEGSWLTVV.

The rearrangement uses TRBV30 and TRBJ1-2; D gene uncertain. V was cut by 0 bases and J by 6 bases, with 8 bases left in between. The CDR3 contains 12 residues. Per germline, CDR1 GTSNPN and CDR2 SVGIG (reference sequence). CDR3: CAWSVGVHGYTF. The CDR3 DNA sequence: TGTGCCTGGAGTGTAGGAGTTCATGGCTACACCTTC.

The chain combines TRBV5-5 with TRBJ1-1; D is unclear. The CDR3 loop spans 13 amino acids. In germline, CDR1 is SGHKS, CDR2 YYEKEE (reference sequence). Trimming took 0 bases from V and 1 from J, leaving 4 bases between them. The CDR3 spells CASSLGKNTEAFF. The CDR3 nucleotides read TGTGCCAGCAGCTTGGGCAAGAACACTGAAGCTTTCTTT.

For the CDR3, the DNA is TGTGCCAGCAGCTTGGCCCCCGCAGGGGTTTCTGGAAACACCATATATTTT. This encodes CASSLAPAGVSGNTIYF. The J gene is TRBJ1-3, the V gene TRBV5-5; a possible D gene is TRBD1 (6 bases). The CDR3 is 17 residues long. The V end lost 0 bases, the J end lost 1 base, and 14 bases lay between the germline ends. The germline V gene has CDR1 SGHKS and CDR2 YYEKEE (reference sequence).

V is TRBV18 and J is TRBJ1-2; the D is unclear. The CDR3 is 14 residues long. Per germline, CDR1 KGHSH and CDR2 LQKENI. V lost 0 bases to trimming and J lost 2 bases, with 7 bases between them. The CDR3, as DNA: TGTGCCAGCTCACCACCGCGCGGGAACTATGGCTACACCTTC. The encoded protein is CASSPPRGNYGYTF.

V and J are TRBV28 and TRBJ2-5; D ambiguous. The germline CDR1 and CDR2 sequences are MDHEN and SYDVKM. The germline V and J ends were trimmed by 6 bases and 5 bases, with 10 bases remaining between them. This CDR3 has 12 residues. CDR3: CASSGTAETQYF. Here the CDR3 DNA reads TGTGCCAGCAGCGGTACTGCGGAGACCCAGTACTTC.

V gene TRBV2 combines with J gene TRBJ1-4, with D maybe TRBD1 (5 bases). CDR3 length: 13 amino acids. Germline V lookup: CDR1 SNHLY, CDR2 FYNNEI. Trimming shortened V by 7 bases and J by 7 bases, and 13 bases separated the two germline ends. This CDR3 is CASIGQAGEKLFF. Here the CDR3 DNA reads TGTGCCAGCATTGGACAAGCAGGTGAAAAACTGTTTTTT.

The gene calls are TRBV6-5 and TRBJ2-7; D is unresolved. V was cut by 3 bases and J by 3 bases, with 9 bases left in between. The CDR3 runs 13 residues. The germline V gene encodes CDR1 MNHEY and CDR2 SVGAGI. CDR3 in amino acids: CASSYLGGYEQYF. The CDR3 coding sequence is TGTGCCAGCAGTTATTTGGGTGGCTACGAGCAGTACTTC.

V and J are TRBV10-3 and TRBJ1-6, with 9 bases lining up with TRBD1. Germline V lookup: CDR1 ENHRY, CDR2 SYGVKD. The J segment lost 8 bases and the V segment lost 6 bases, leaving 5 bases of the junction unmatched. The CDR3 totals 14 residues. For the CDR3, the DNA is TGTGCCATCAGCAAACAGGGGGCAGATTCACCCCTCCACTTT. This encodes CAISKQGADSPLHF.

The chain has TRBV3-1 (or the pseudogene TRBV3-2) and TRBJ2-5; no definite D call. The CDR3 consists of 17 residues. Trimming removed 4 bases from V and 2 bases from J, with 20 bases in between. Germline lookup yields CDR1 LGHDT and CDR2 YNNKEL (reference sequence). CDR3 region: CASSPALIGLRQETQYF. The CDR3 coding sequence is TGTGCCAGCAGCCCGGCGCTTATAGGTCTACGTCAAGAGACCCAGTACTTC.

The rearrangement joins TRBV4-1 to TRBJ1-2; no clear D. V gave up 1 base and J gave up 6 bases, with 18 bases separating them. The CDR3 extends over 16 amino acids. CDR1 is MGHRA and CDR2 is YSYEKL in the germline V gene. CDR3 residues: CASSQVISSEGDGYTF. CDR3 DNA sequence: TGCGCCAGCAGCCAAGTTATCAGTTCGGAGGGAGATGGCTACACCTTC.

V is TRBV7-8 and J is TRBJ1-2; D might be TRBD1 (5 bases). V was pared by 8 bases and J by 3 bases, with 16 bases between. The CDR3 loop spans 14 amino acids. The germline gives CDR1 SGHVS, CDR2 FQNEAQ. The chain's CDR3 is CASRSARGDYGYTF. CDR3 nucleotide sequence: TGTGCCAGCCGATCGGCCCGGGGGGACTATGGCTACACCTTC.

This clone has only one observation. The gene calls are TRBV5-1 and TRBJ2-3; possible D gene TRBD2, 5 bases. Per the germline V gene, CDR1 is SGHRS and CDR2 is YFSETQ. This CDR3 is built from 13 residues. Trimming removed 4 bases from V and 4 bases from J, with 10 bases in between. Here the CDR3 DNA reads TGCGCCAGCAGCGGAGTGGACTCAGATACGCAGTATTTT. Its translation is CASSGVDSDTQYF.

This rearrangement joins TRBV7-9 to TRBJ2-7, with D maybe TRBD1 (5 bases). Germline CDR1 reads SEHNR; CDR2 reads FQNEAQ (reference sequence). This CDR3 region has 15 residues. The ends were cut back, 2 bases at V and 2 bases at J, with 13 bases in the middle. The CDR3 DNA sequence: TGTGCCAGCAGCTTATCCGCAGGGAACACCTACGAGCAGTACTTC. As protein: CASSLSAGNTYEQYF.